One and the same sample provided the 25 T cell receptor beta chains below, sequenced in a study of cytomegalovirus exposure and HLA in healthy donors. Primers included in the PCR were 60 Vbeta and 13 Jbeta primers. Produced via immunoSEQ multiplex PCR; TCRdb's table is partial and in-frame only. Its table records about 170,000 clones. The sample comprised PBMCs. Source of these receptors: a woman younger than 35 in good health and CMV-seropositive.

The V and J genes are TRBV2 and TRBJ2-3, with D perhaps matching TRBD1 (6 bases). This CDR3 comprises 15 residues. CDR1 is SNHLY and CDR2 is FYNNEI in the germline V gene. Trimming left V 3 bases short and J 6 bases short, with 16 bases between. The CDR3 DNA reads as TGTGCCAGCAGTGATGGAGCAGGGGTTTACGATACGCAGTATTTT. This sequence encodes CASSDGAGVYDTQYF.

This sequence joins TRBV29-1 and TRBJ1-3, with 7 bases that match TRBD1. The J segment lost 10 bases and the V segment lost 0 bases, leaving 15 bases of the junction unmatched. Germline loops: CDR1 SQVTM, CDR2 ANQGSEA. The CDR3 is 16 amino acids. The CDR3 here is CSVEEFPGQKRRTIYF. The CDR3 DNA reads TGCAGCGTTGAAGAATTTCCGGGACAGAAAAGGAGGACCATATATTTT.

The chain joins TRBV7-9 to TRBJ2-7, with D uncertain. The germline CDR1 and CDR2 sequences are SEHNR and FQNEAQ (reference sequence). V lost 3 bases and J lost 3, with 6 bases in between. This CDR3 has 12 amino acids. The CDR3 spells CASSFLNYEQYF. The CDR3 nucleotides read TGTGCCAGCAGCTTTTTAAACTACGAGCAGTACTTC.

The V call is TRBV30, the J call TRBJ2-7; D unclear. Per germline, CDR1 GTSNPN and CDR2 SVGIG (reference sequence). V gave up 4 bases and J gave up 3 bases, with 7 bases separating them. CDR3 length: 11 amino acids. CDR3: CAWITVYEQYF. The CDR3 DNA reads TGTGCCTGGATAACGGTCTACGAGCAGTACTTC.

The chain uses TRBV30 and TRBJ2-5; perhaps TRBD2 as D (6 bases). The end of the DNA fits TRBJ2-7 better, so the J call may be wrong. Germline CDR1 and CDR2: GTSNPN and SVGIG (reference sequence). CDR3 length: 13 residues. The CDR3 DNA reads as TGTGCCTGCCGGGGGTTTGGGCGCTACGAGCAGTACTTC. This gives the protein CACRGFGRYEQYF.

As for this clone: Within the sample, other DNA sequences also encode this same CDR3. The chain has TRBV5-1 and TRBJ2-5; a weak D match, TRBD2 (6 bases). The length of the CDR3 is 14 residues. From germline, CDR1 is SGHRS and CDR2 YFSETQ. V lost 0 bases and J 4 bases, leaving 10 bases between the germline ends. CDR3 in amino acids: CASSLGQGGETQYF. DNA for the CDR3: TGCGCCAGCAGCTTGGGTCAGGGAGGAGAGACCCAGTACTTC.

Turning to this clone: Other nucleotide sequences in the sample specify the same CDR3. The gene calls are TRBV30 and TRBJ1-1; 8 positions agree with TRBD1. Germline V gene lookup returns CDR1 GTSNPN and CDR2 SVGIG (reference sequence). Trimming removed 7 bases from V and 2 bases from J; junction bases left unmatched: 9. The CDR3 totals 14 residues. The CDR3 nucleotides are TGTGCCTCATACCTTACAGGGGGAAACACTGAAGCTTTCTTT. Amino acid sequence: CASYLTGGNTEAFF.

The rearrangement joins TRBV6-5 to TRBJ1-2; unclear D gene. The germline gives CDR1 MNHEY, CDR2 SVGAGI. V was pared by 2 bases and J by 0 bases, with 4 bases between. This CDR3 is 13 amino acids long. The CDR3 DNA follows: TGTGCCAGCAGTTACGAGACTAACTATGGCTACACCTTC. This gives the protein CASSYETNYGYTF.

The CDR3 DNA sequence: TGCGCCAGCAGCTTCGGCCAGGGGGTCAATCAGCCCCAGCATTTT. The encoded protein is CASSFGQGVNQPQHF. The chain uses TRBV5-1 and TRBJ1-5; 7 bases are shared with TRBD1. Germline values: CDR1 SGHRS, CDR2 YFSETQ. The CDR3 runs 15 residues. The trim removed 2 bases at V and 3 bases at J, leaving 5 bases unmatched.

The chain is built from TRBV11-2 and TRBJ2-7, with 7 bases fitting TRBD1. V was clipped by 5 bases and J by 1 base; unmatched bases: 8. This CDR3 is built from 15 residues. Looked up from germline, CDR1 is SGHAT and CDR2 is FQNNGV. CDR3: CASSPTTGLSYEQYF. DNA of the CDR3: TGTGCCAGCAGCCCCACGACAGGGTTATCCTACGAGCAGTACTTC. The full variable domain, its missing parts supplied by reference TRBV11-2 and TRBJ2-7, is EAGVAQSPRYKIIEKRQSVAFWCNPISGHATLYWYQQILGQGPKLLIQFQNNGVVDDSQLPKDRFSAERLKGVDSTLKIQPAKLEDSAVYLCASSPTTGLSYEQYFGPGTRLTVT.

V is TRBV2 and J is TRBJ1-2; D is perhaps TRBD1 (5 bases). The CDR3 sequence is 11 residues long. Germline lookup yields CDR1 SNHLY and CDR2 FYNNEI. V lost 5 bases and J lost 5, with 6 bases in between. The CDR3 DNA reads as TGTGCCAGCAGTACAGGATATGGCTACACCTTC. Its translation is CASSTGYGYTF. Based on the CDR3 plus reference TRBV2 and TRBJ1-2, the full variable domain is EPEVTQTPSHQVTQMGQEVILRCVPISNHLYFYWYRQILGQKVEFLVSFYNNEISEKSEIFDDQFSVERPDGSNFTLKIRSTKLEDSAMYFCASSTGYGYTFGSGTRLTVV.

The V gene is TRBV4-3, the J gene TRBJ2-7; tentative D call: TRBD1 (6 bases). The germline V gene encodes CDR1 LGHNA and CDR2 YSLEER. Trimming stripped 0 bases from V and 3 bases from J, with 9 bases between. The CDR3 sequence is 14 residues long. The CDR3 spells CASSQEPGDYEQYF. As DNA, the CDR3 is TGCGCCAGCAGCCAAGAACCAGGGGACTACGAGCAGTACTTC.

V gene TRBV10-3 combines with J gene TRBJ1-1; 8 bases fit TRBD1. The ends lost 6 bases at V and 6 bases at J; junction bases unmatched: 6. Germline values: CDR1 ENHRY, CDR2 SYGVKD. CDR3 size: 13 residues. CDR3 sequence (DNA): TGTGCCATCAGGACAGGGGACTCCGCTGAAGCTTTCTTT. It codes for CAIRTGDSAEAFF.

This chain uses TRBV7-9 with TRBJ1-1, with no clear D. Germline loops: CDR1 SEHNR, CDR2 FQNEAQ (reference sequence). V was trimmed by 5 bases and J by 6 bases, leaving 16 bases between them. This CDR3 is built from 14 residues. The DNA of the CDR3 is TGTGCCAGCAGCCTTTTGAGGGAGGAGGCTGAAGCTTTCTTT. Translating gives CASSLLREEAEAFF.

The V and J genes are TRBV30 and TRBJ1-2; TRBD1 aligns across 9 bases. With V trimmed by 4 bases and J by 3 bases, 3 bases remained unmatched. Germline V gives CDR1 GTSNPN, CDR2 SVGIG (reference sequence). The CDR3 is 13 amino acids. CDR3 DNA: TGTGCCTGGAACAGGGGGCTACACTATGGCTACACCTTC. Protein: CAWNRGLHYGYTF.

This chain connects TRBV18 to TRBJ2-3; 8 positions match TRBD1. Unmatched junction bases numbered 2, after V lost 3 bases and J lost 3 bases. CDR3 length equals 14 residues. Germline lookup yields CDR1 KGHSH and CDR2 LQKENI. The CDR3 bases are TGTGCCAGCTCACCCCGACAGGGGACAGATACGCAGTATTTT. It is translated as CASSPRQGTDTQYF.

Turning to this clone: At one boundary the junction diverges from the germline segment, which might be a read error. The chain carries TRBV6-5 and TRBJ2-1, with TRBD2 matching over 16 bases. The CDR3 totals 13 residues. Germline loops: CDR1 MNHEY, CDR2 SVGAGI. CDR3 nucleotide sequence: TGTGCCAGCAGCGCGGGACTAGCGGGGGGGCTAATCTTC. It codes for CASSAGLAGGLIF.

For the CDR3, the DNA is TGTGCCAGCAGCCCCATCCCCCCCGAGAATATCGCTAACTATGGCTACACCTTC. Translated: CASSPIPPENIANYGYTF. The V and J genes are TRBV4-2 and TRBJ1-2, with D unresolved. V lost 4 bases and J lost 0, with 21 bases in between. This CDR3 spans 18 amino acids. Germline CDR1 LGHNA, CDR2 YNFKEQ.

This sequence joins TRBV9 and TRBJ2-2, with TRBD2 matching over 8 bases. After removal of 4 bases from V and 1 base from J, the junction contained 6 bases not matched to a gene. Germline V gene data show CDR1 as SGDLS and CDR2 as YYNGEE. This CDR3 is built from 16 residues. CDR3 nucleotide sequence: TGTGCCAGCAGCCGTATTAGCGGGGAGAACACCGGGGAGCTGTTTTTT. Protein: CASSRISGENTGELFF.

This chain links TRBV7-9 with TRBJ2-3, with TRBD2 identical over 13 bases. The CDR3 extends over 16 amino acids. J gave up 5 bases and V 4 bases, and 6 bases lay outside the gene matches. The germline V gene has CDR1 SEHNR and CDR2 FQNEAQ (reference sequence). The CDR3 DNA follows: TGTGCCAGCAGCTCAGGACTAGCGGGGGCTGGAGATACGCAGTATTTT. It is translated as CASSSGLAGAGDTQYF.

The V gene is TRBV7-9, the J gene TRBJ1-1, with D possibly TRBD1 on 6 matching bases. Trimming stripped 5 bases from V and 3 bases from J, with 10 bases between. The CDR3 has 13 amino acids. CDR1 is SEHNR, CDR2 FQNEAQ, per germline (reference sequence). The CDR3 here is CASSQGGYTEAFF. In DNA, the CDR3 is TGTGCCAGCAGCCAAGGGGGTTACACTGAAGCTTTCTTT.

The J gene is TRBJ2-5, the V gene TRBV5-1, with D possibly TRBD2 on 6 matching bases. V dropped 4 bases and J dropped 5 bases, with 12 bases sitting between them. CDR3 length equals 13 residues. Germline CDR1 reads SGHRS; CDR2 reads YFSETQ. CDR3 region: CASSVGLGETQYF. The CDR3 DNA follows: TGCGCCAGCAGCGTGGGACTCGGGGAGACCCAGTACTTC.

V is TRBV4-1 and J is TRBJ1-3; TRBD1 matches 7 bases. The V and J ends lost 1 base and 0 bases, in that order; junction bases with no gene match: 9. The CDR3 extends over 18 amino acids. Germline V gene lookup returns CDR1 MGHRA and CDR2 YSYEKL. The CDR3 sequence: CASSQGRTGPDSGNTIYF. The CDR3 DNA is TGCGCCAGCAGCCAAGGCCGGACAGGACCAGACTCTGGAAACACCATATATTTT.

The V call is TRBV7-2, the J call TRBJ1-5; D not certain. The V gene's germline CDR1 is SGHTA and CDR2 FQGNSA. The CDR3 has 18 residues. Between the trimmed V and J ends, which lost 4 bases and 0 bases, there was a span of 19 bases. The CDR3 DNA is TGTGCCAGCAGCTCGTACCACTCAGGTTCCTATAGCAATCAGCCCCAGCATTTT. It encodes CASSSYHSGSYSNQPQHF. Filled out from reference TRBV7-2 and TRBJ1-5, the complete variable domain reads GAGVSQSPSNKVTEKGKDVELRCDPISGHTALYWYRQSLGQGLEFLIYFQGNSAPDKSGLPSDRFSAERTGGSVSTLTIQRTQQEDSAVYLCASSSYHSGSYSNQPQHFGDGTRLSIL.

J is TRBJ1-4 and V is TRBV5-1; 7 bases line up with TRBD1. Germline V CDR1 and CDR2: SGHRS, YFSETQ. The CDR3 length is 15 residues. V gave up 0 bases and J gave up 8 bases; unmatched junction bases: 7. The CDR3 region is CASSLEGTVGEKLFF. CDR3 nucleotide sequence: TGCGCCAGCAGCTTGGAGGGGACAGTGGGCGAAAAACTGTTTTTT.